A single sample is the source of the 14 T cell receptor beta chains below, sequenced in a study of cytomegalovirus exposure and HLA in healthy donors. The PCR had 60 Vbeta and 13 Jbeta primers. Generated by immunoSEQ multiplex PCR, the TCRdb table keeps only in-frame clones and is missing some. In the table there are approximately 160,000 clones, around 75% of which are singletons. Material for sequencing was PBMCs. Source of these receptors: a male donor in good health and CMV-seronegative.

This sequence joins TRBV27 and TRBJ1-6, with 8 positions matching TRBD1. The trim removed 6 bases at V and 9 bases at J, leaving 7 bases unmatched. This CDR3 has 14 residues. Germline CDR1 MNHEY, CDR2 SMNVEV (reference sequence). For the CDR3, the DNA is TGTGCCAGCAGGGGGACAGGCGACCGTTCACCCCTCCACTTT. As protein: CASRGTGDRSPLHF.

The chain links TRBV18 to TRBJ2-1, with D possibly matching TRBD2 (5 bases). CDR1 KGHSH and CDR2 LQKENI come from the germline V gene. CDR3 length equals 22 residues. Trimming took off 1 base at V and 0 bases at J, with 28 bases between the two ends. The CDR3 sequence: CASSPLPPTSGSGHSSYNEQFF. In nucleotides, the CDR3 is TGTGCCAGCTCACCACTACCCCCCACTTCTGGAAGCGGCCACAGCTCCTACAATGAGCAGTTCTTC.

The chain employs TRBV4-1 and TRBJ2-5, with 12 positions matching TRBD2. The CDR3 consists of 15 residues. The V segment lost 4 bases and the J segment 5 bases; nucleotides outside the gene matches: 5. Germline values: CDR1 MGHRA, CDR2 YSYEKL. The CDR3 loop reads CASSPRLAGVETQYF. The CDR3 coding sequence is TGCGCCAGCAGCCCCCGACTAGCGGGGGTGGAGACCCAGTACTTC.

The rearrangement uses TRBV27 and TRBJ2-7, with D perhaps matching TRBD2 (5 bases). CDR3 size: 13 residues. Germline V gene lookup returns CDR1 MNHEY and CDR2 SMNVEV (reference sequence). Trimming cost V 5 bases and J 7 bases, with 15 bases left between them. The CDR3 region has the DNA TGTGCCAGCAGTGCGGGCGGTCTCGGGGAGCAGTACTTC. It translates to CASSAGGLGEQYF.

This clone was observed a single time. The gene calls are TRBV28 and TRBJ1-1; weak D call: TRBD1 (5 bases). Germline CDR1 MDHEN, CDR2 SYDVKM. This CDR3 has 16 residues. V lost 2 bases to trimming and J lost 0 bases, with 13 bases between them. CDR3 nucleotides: TGTGCCAGCAGTTTACGGGGGTCCGGCATGAACACTGAAGCTTTCTTT. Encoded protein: CASSLRGSGMNTEAFF. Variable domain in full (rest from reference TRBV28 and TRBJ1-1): DVKVTQSSRYLVKRTGEKVFLECVQDMDHENMFWYRQDPGLGLRLIYFSYDVKMKEKGDIPEGYSVSREKKERFSLILESASTNQTSMYLCASSLRGSGMNTEAFFGQGTRLTVV.

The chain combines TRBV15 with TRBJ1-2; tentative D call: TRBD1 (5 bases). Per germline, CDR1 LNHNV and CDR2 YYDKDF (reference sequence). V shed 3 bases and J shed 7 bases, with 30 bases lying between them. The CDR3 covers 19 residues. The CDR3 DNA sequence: TGTGCCACCAGCAGCCCACGGACCTCCCAGCCCTCTCTCACAGGTGGCTACACCTTC. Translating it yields CATSSPRTSQPSLTGGYTF.

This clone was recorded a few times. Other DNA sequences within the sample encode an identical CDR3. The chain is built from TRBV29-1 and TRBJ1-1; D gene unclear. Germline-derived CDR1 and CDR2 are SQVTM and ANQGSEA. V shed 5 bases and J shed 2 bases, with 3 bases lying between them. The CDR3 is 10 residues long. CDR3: CSVQNTEAFF. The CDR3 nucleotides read TGCAGCGTTCAAAACACTGAAGCTTTCTTT.

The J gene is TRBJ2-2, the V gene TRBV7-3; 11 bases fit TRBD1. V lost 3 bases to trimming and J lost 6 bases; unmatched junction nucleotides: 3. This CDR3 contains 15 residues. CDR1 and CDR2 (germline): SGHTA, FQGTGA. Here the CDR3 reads CASSLGQGGAGELFF. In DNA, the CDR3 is TGTGCCAGCAGCTTGGGACAGGGGGGCGCCGGGGAGCTGTTTTTT.

CDR3 amino acids: CASRDRGATDTQYF. The CDR3, as DNA: TGTGCCAGCAGGGACAGGGGGGCCACAGATACGCAGTATTTT. The chain combines TRBV2 with TRBJ2-3, with 10 bases fitting TRBD1. Unmatched junction bases numbered 2, after V lost 6 bases and J lost 2 bases. This CDR3 has 14 residues. Germline CDR1 and CDR2: SNHLY and FYNNEI.

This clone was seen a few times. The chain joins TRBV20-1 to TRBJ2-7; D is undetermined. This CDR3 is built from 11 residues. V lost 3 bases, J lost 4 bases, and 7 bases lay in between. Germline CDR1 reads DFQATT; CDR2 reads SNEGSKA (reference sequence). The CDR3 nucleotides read TGCAGTGCTAGTGAGGAGTACGAGCAGTACTTC. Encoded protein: CSASEEYEQYF.

This CDR3 is CASSRSSYNEQFF. In nucleotides, the CDR3 is TGTGCCAGCAGCCGCAGCTCCTACAATGAGCAGTTCTTC. The V call is TRBV7-6, the J call TRBJ2-1; unclear D gene. CDR1 is SGHVS and CDR2 is FNYEAQ in the germline V gene. The CDR3 sequence is 13 residues long. Trimming removed 5 bases from V and 0 bases from J, with 5 bases in between.

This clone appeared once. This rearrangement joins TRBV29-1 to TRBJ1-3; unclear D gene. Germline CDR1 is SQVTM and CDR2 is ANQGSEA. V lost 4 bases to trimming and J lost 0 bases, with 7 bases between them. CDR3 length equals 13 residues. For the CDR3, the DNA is TGCAGCGTTGGGCAGAACTCTGGAAACACCATATATTTT. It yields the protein CSVGQNSGNTIYF. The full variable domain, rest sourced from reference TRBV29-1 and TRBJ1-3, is SAVISQKPSRDICQRGTSLTIQCQVDSQVTMMFWYRQQPGQSLTLIATANQGSEATYESGFVIDKFPISRPNLTFSTLTVSNMSPEDSSIYLCSVGQNSGNTIYFGEGSWLTVV.

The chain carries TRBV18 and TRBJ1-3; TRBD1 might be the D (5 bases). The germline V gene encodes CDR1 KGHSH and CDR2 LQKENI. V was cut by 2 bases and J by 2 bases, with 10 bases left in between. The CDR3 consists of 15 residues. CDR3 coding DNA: TGTGCCAGCTCACCAATCGCAGGGACTGGAAACACCATATATTTT. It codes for CASSPIAGTGNTIYF.

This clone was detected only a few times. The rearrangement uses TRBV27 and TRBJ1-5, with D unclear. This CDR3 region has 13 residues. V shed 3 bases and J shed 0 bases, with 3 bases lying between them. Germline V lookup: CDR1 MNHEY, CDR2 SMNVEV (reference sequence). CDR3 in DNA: TGTGCCAGCAGTTTTTATAGCAATCAGCCCCAGCATTTT. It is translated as CASSFYSNQPQHF.